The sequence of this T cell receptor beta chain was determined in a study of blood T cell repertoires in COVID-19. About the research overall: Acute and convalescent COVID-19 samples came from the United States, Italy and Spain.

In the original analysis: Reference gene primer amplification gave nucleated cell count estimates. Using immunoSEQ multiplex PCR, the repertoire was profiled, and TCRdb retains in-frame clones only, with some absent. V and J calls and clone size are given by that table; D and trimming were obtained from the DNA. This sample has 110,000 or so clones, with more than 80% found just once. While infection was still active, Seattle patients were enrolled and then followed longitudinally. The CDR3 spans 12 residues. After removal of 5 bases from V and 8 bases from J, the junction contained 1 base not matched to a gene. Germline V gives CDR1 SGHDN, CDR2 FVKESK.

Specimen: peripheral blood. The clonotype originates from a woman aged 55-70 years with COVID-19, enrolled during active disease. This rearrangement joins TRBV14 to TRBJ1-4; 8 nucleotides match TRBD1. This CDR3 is CASSRQGEKLFF. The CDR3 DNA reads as TGTGCCAGCAGCAGACAGGGGGAAAAACTGTTTTTT.